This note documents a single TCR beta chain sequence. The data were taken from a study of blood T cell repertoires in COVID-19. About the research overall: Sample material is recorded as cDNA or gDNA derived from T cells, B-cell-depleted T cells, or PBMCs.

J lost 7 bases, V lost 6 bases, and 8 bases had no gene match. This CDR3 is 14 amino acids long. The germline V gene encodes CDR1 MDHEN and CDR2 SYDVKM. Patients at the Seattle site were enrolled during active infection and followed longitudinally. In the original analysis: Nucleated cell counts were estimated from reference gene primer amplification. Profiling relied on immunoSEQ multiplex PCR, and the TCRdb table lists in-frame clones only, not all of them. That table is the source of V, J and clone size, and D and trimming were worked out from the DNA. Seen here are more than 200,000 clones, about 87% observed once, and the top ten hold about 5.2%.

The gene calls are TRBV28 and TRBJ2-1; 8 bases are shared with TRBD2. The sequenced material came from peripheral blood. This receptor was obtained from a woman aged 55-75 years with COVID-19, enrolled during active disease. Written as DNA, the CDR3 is TGTGCCAGCAGGCCGGGACTAGTTGCTAATGAGCAGTTCTTC. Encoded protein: CASRPGLVANEQFF.